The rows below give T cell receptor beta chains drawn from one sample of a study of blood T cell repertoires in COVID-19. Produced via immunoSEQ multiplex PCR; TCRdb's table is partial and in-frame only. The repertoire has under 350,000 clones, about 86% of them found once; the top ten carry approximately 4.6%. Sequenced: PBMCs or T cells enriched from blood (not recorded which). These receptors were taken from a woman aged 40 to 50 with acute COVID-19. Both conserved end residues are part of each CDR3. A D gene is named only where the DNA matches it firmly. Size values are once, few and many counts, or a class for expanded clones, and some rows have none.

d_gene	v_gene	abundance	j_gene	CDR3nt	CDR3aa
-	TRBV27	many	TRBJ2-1	TGCGCATCAGGGTGGGACAATGAGCAGTTCTTC	CASGWDNEQFF
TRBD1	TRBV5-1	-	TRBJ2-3	TGCGCCAGCAGCTTACCGGGACAGGGTAGCACAGATACGCAGTATTTT	CASSLPGQGSTDTQYF
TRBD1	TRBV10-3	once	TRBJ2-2	TGTGCCATCAGCAAAAGTGTGGACAGGGCAAAGACCGGGGAGCTGTTTTTT	CAISKSVDRAKTGELFF
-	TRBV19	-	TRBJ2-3	TGTGCCAGTAGGACTCTTTCCGGGGCAGATACGCAGTATTTT	CASRTLSGADTQYF
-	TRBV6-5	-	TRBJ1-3	TGTGCCAGCAGGGACTCGGGGGGGGGAAACACCATATATTTT	CASRDSGGGNTIYF
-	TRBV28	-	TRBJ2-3	TGTGCCGGAAACAGCGGCGGCACAGATACGCAGTATTTT	CAGNSGGTDTQYF
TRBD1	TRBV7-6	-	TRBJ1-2	TGTGCCAGCAGCTCGGGACAGGGGGCGTATGGCTACACCTTC	CASSSGQGAYGYTF
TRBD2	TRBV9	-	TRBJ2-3	TGTGCCAGCAGCGTAGGTGGGACTAGCGAGACTACGCAGTATTTT	CASSVGGTSETTQYF
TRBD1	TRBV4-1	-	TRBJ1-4	TGCGCCAGCAGCCGACAGGGAACGGGGGACGAAAAACTGTTTTTT	CASSRQGTGDEKLFF
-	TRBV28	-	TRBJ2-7	TGTGCCAGCAGTTCCACCGGGAAGGGCAAGTCCGAGCAGTACTTC	CASSSTGKGKSEQYF
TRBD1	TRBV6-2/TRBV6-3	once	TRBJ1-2	TGTGCCAGCAGCCTCGGGGCAGGGGGAAACTATGGCTACACCTTC	CASSLGAGGNYGYTF
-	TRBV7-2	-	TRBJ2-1	TGTGCCAGCAGCCAAGGGGGGGCGAGGGGGAATGAGCAGTTCTTC	CASSQGGARGNEQFF
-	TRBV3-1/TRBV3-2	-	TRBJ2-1	TGTGCCAGCAGCCAAGATCGGGGCAAACTAGCAGAGCAGTTCTTC	CASSQDRGKLAEQFF
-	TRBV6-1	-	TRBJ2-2	TGTGCCAGCCTCCAGAAGAACACCGGGGAGCTGTTTTTT	CASLQKNTGELFF
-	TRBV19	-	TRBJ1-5	TGTGCCAGTAGTAAATATATTGGGCTCCCCCAGCATTTT	CASSKYIGLPQHF
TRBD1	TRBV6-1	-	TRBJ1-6	TGTGCCAGCAGTGAAGACAGGGGGGGAAGCTCCTATAATTCACCCCTCCACTTT	CASSEDRGGSSYNSPLHF
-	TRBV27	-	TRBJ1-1	TGTGCCAGCACCGGGGTGGTTAGGGGGACCACTGAAGCTTTCTTT	CASTGVVRGTTEAFF
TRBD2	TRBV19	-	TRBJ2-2	TGTGCCAGTAGTATGGCCCCCGGGAGGAGCACCGGGGAGCTGTTTTTT	CASSMAPGRSTGELFF
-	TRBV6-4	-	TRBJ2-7	TGTGCCAGCAGTGAGGGAGTGTCGTCCGTCTACGAGCAGTACTTC	CASSEGVSSVYEQYF
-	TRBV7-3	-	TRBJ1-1	TGTGCCAGCAGCCCAACCCCGCGGGCGAAGGTCACTGAAGCTTTCTTT	CASSPTPRAKVTEAFF
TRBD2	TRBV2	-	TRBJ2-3	TGTGCCAGCAATGGGCTAGCGGAACGCACAGATACGCAGTATTTT	CASNGLAERTDTQYF
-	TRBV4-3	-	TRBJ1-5	TGCGCCAGCAGCCAAGAGAGGGATGGACCCCAGCATTTT	CASSQERDGPQHF
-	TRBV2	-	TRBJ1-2	TGTGCCAGCAGCCAAAACAGGGTCCCTATGGGCTACACCTTC	CASSQNRVPMGYTF
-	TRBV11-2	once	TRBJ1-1	TGTGCCAGCAGCCTTATACAGGGATGGCCTGAAGCTTTCTTT	CASSLIQGWPEAFF
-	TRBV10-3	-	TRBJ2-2	TGTGCCATCACCGGACAATTGAACACCGGGGAGCTGTTTTTT	CAITGQLNTGELFF
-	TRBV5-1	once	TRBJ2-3	TGCGCCAGCACTCCCGAGAGACAGGTGTTCGGAGATACGCAGTATTTT	CASTPERQVFGDTQYF
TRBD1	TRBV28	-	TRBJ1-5	TGTGCCAGCAGTCCCCCTACAAGGACAGGGGGCGCTTTTCAGCCCCAGCATTTT	CASSPPTRTGGAFQPQHF
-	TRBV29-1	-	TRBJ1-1	TGCAGCGTTGCGGGAGGGTACACTGAAGCTTTCTTT	CSVAGGYTEAFF
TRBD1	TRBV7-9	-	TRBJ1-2	TGTGCCAGCAGCTTCCGGGACAGGTTGGATGGCTACACCTTC	CASSFRDRLDGYTF
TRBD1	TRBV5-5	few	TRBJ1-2	TGTGCCAGCAGCTTGGACAGGGGCTATGGCTACACCTTC	CASSLDRGYGYTF
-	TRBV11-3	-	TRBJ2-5	TGTGCCAGCAGCTACGATGGGCGGGAAGAGACCCAGTACTTC	CASSYDGREETQYF
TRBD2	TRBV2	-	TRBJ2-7	TGTGCCAGCAGTGCACCACCTAGCGGGAGTAGCTACGAGCAGTACTTC	CASSAPPSGSSYEQYF
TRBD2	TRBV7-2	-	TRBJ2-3	TGTGCCACCCCCGGGGGGGCAAGCGGGAGGGCAGATACGCAGTATTTT	CATPGGASGRADTQYF
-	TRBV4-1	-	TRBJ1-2	TGCGCCAGCAGCCAAGAGGCCCAGGCCTCTAACTATGGCTACACCTTC	CASSQEAQASNYGYTF
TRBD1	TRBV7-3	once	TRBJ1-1	TGTGCCAGCAGCTTGCGGGACAGGGGTTCGTTGGGTCCTGAAGCTTTCTTT	CASSLRDRGSLGPEAFF
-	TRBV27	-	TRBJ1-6	TGTGCCAGCAGTTTATTGGAGACAGAAACCTCACCCCTCCACTTT	CASSLLETETSPLHF
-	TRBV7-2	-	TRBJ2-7	TGTGCCAGCAGCCCGGCGGGGTCCTACGAGCAGTACTTC	CASSPAGSYEQYF
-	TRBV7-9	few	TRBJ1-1	TGTGCCAGCAGCTTAGAAGGGGCGGGGATTGAAGCTTTCTTT	CASSLEGAGIEAFF
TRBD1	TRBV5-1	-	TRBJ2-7	TGCGCCAGCAGCCCACGGACAGGGGGCTACGAGCAGTACTTC	CASSPRTGGYEQYF
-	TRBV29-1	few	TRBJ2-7	TGCAGCGTACGGGAACCACTCACCTACGAGCAGTACTTC	CSVREPLTYEQYF
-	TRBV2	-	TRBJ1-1	TGTGCCAGCACCCTACGGAACACTGAAGCTTTCTTT	CASTLRNTEAFF
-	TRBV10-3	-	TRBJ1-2	TGTGCCATCAGATCGGGCCAGCTAGGGGTAAATGGCTACACCTTC	CAIRSGQLGVNGYTF
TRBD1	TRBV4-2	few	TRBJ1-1	TGTGCCAGCAGCCCAGGGACAGGGCTGACTGAAGCTTTCTTT	CASSPGTGLTEAFF
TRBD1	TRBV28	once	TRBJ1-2	TGTGCCACCCGACCCCAAGACAGGGGAAGGTATGGCTACACCTTC	CATRPQDRGRYGYTF
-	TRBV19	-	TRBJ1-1	TGTGCCAGTAGTACGACTGGGACTCGTTTAATAACCTCTGAAGCTTTCTTT	CASSTTGTRLITSEAFF
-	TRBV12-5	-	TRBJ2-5	TGTGCTAGTGCTCCCTTAGGCGGATACCAAGAGACCCAGTACTTC	CASAPLGGYQETQYF
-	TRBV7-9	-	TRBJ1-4	TGTGCCAGCAGCCCCCCGGGAGTCAGAGTGGAAAAACTGTTTTTT	CASSPPGVRVEKLFF